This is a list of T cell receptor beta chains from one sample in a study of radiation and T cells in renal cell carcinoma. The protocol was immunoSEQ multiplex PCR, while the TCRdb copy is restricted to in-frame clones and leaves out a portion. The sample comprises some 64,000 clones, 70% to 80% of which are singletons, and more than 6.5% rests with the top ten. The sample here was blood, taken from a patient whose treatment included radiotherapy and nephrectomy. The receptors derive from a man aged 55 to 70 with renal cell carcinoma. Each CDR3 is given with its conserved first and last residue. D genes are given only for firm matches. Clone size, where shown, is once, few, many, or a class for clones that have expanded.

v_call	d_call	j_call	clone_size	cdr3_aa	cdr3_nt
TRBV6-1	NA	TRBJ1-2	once	CASSEENGTGGYTF	TGTGCCAGCAGTGAAGAAAACGGCACGGGCGGCTACACCTTC
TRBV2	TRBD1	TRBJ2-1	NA	CASSETGDTYNEQFF	TGTGCCAGCAGTGAAACAGGGGATACCTACAATGAGCAGTTCTTC
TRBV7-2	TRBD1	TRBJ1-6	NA	CASSFRTGSSYNSPLHF	TGTGCCAGCAGCTTCAGGACAGGGAGCTCCTATAATTCACCCCTCCACTTT
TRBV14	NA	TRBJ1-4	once	CASSQDLPASNEKLFF	TGTGCCAGCAGCCAAGATCTTCCGGCCTCTAATGAAAAACTGTTTTTT
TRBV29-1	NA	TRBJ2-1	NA	CSVAIAPSSYNEQFF	TGCAGCGTTGCTATAGCACCGAGCTCCTACAATGAGCAGTTCTTC
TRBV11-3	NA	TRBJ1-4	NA	CASSLNEKLFF	TGTGCCAGCAGCCTTAATGAAAAACTGTTTTTT
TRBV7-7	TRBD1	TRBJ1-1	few	CASSLDRDTEAFF	TGTGCCAGCAGCCTCGACAGGGACACTGAAGCTTTCTTT
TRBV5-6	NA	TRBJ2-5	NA	CASSLLRGTNQETQYF	TGTGCCAGCAGCTTGTTAAGGGGGACGAACCAAGAGACCCAGTACTTC
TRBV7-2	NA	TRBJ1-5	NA	CASSLGVGLEQPQHF	TGTGCCAGCAGCTTAGGTGTAGGGCTCGAGCAGCCCCAGCATTTT
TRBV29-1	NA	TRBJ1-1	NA	CSAAPGTTTEAFF	TGCAGCGCTGCTCCGGGAACGACCACTGAAGCTTTCTTT